This T cell receptor (beta chain) was recovered during a study of CD8+CD57+ T cells in acquired aplastic anemia. Study summary: Sorted CD4+ and CD8+ cells gave a mean 3.2 ug DNA, range about 0.17 to 27.4 ug. Findings and limits, study-wide: Found in both controls and patients were fewer than 35 CD8+ CDR3 sequences.

The study profiled TCR beta VDJ and CDR3 using genomic DNA as template. TCRdb re-called the reads with MiXCR, one entry per CDR3 protein. The data contain around 250,000 distinct CDR3 sequences, around 82% of them singletons. V was clipped by 3 bases and J by 0 bases, with 6 bases between them. Germline V gene lookup returns CDR1 SNHLY and CDR2 FYNNEI. The CDR3 has 14 residues. This clonotype is deemed large. Antigen: not known. Patients who underwent sequencing had shown CD8+CD57+ cell expansion by flow cytometry. The diagnosis in all patients was severe acquired aplastic anemia. The chain carries TRBV2 and TRBJ1-5; D unresolved. The TCR comes from a human donor with aplastic anemia. The sequenced sample was sorted CD4+, CD8+, or CD8+CD57+ T cells (not recorded which) from PBMCs. The CDR3 is CASSESYSNQPQHF. In DNA form, the CDR3 reads TGTGCCAGCAGTGAGTCGTATAGCAATCAGCCCCAGCATTTT.